Described below is a single T cell receptor beta chain sequence and its context. What it binds is unknown. Unmatched junction bases numbered 6, after V lost 5 bases and J lost 1 base. This CDR3 has 16 amino acids. Per germline, CDR1 SGHTA and CDR2 FQGNSA. This record belongs to a study of radiotherapy plus CTLA-4 blockade in lung cancer. Study findings and constraints: Blood TCR clones of tumor origin expanded after radiotherapy plus ipilimumab.

The assay was immunoSEQ multiplex PCR, and TCRdb's table has in-frame clones only and misses some. Here the sample spans under 65,000 clones, about three quarters being singletons. The TCR comes from a human donor with non-small cell lung cancer whose response to radiotherapy plus ipilimumab could not be evaluated. Sequenced here: peripheral blood, sampled from a patient treated with radiotherapy plus ipilimumab. This sequence joins TRBV7-2 and TRBJ2-3; 10 bases are shared with TRBD2. CDR3: CASSDRLAGGTDTQYF. CDR3 DNA: TGTGCCAGCAGCGATCGACTAGCGGGTGGCACAGATACGCAGTATTTT.